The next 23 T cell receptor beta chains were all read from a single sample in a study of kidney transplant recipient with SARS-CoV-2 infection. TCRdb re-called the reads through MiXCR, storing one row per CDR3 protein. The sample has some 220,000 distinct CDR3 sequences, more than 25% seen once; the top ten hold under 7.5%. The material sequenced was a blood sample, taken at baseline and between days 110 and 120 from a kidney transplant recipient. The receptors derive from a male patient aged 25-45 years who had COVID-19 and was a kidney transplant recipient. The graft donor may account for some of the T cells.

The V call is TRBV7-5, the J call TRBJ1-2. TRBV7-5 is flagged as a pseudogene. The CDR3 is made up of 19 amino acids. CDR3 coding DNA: TGTATCTCCGTGCCAGGAGTACGGTCTGAAGTAGGAAAGACCTATGGCTACACCTTC. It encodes CISVPGVRSEVGKTYGYTF.

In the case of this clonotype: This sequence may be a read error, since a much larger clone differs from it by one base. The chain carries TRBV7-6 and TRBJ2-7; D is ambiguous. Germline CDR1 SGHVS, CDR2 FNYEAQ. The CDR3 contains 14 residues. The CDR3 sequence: CANSSFGSSYEQYF. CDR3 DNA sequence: TGTGCCAACAGCTCTTTTGGGTCCTCCTACGAGCAGTACTTC.

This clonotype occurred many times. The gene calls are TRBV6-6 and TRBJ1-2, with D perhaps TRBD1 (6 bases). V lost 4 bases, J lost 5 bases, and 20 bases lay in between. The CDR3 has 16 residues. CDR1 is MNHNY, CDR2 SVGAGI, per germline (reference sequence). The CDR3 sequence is CASSSSGAPVSYGYTF. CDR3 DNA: TGTGCCAGCAGTTCCTCGGGGGCCCCGGTATCATATGGCTACACCTTC.

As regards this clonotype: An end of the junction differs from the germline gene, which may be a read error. The CDR3 sequence: CASGEEAGKGGQPQHF. The CDR3 DNA reads as TGTGCCAGCGGTGAAGAAGCGGGTAAAGGTGGTCAGCCCCAGCATTTT. The chain has TRBV6-1 and TRBJ1-5; D gene unclear. Germline V gene sequence: CDR1 MNHNS, CDR2 SASEGT. CDR3 length: 16 amino acids.

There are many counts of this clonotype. CDR3 DNA: TGTGCCAGCAGCTTCCAGGGGAGCTCTGGAAACACCATATATTTT. Translation: CASSFQGSSGNTIYF. The V and J genes are TRBV5-6 and TRBJ1-3; perhaps TRBD1 as D (6 bases). This CDR3 spans 15 amino acids. Trimming took 2 bases from V and 0 from J, leaving 9 bases between them. The germline CDR1 and CDR2 sequences are SGHDT and YYEEEE.

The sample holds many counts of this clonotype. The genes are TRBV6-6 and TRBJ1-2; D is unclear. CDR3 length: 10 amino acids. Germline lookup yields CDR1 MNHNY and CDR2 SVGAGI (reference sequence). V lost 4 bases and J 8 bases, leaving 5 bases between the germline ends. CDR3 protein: CASSSTGYTF. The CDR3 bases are TGTGCCAGCAGTTCAACCGGCTACACCTTC.

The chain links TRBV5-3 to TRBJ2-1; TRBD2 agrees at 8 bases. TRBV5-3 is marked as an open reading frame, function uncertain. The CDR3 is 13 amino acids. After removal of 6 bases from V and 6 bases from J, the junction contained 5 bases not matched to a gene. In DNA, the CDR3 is TGTGCCAGAAACAAGCGGGGGACCAATGAGCAGTTCTTC. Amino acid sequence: CARNKRGTNEQFF.

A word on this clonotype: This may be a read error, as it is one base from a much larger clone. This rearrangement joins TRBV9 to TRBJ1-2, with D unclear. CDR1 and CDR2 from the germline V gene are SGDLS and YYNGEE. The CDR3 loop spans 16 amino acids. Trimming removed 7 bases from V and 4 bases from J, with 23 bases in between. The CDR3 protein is CASALMYPRKTYGYTF. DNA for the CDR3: TGTGCCAGCGCACTAATGTACCCAAGAAAGACCTATGGCTACACCTTC.

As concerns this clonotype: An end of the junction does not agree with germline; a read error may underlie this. The CDR3 DNA sequence: TGTGTCAGCTCACCTTCGAACACCGGGGAGCTGTTTTTT. Translating gives CVSSPSNTGELFF. The chain combines TRBV18 with TRBJ2-2; D gene ambiguous. The CDR3 loop spans 13 amino acids. CDR1 and CDR2 (germline): KGHSH, LQKENI. The entire variable domain, with the rest obtained from reference TRBV18 and TRBJ2-2, is as follows: NAGVMQNPRHLVRRRGQEARLRCSPMKGHSHVYWYRQLPEEGLKFMVYLQKENIIDESGMPKERFSAEFPKEGPSILRIQQVVRGDSAAYFCVSSPSNTGELFFGEGSRLTVL.

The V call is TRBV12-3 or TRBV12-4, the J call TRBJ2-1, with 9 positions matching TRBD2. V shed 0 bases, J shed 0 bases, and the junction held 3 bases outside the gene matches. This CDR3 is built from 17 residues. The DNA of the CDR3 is TGTGCCAGCAGTTTAGCGCGGGGGGGCGTCTCCTACAATGAGCAGTTCTTC. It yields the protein CASSLARGGVSYNEQFF.

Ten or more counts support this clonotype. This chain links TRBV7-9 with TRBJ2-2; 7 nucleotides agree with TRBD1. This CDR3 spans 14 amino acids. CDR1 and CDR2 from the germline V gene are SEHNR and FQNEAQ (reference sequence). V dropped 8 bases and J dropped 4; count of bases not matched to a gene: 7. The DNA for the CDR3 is TGTGCCAGCCGAGAGGGGGCGCTCACCGGGGAGCTGTTTTTT. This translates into CASREGALTGELFF.

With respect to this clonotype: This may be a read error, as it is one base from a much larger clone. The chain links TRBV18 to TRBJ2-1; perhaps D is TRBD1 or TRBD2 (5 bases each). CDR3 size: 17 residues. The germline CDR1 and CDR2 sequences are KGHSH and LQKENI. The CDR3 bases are TGTGCCAGCTCTCTTTCGGGACCGGCGCTAATCTACAGTGAGCAGTTCTTC. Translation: CASSLSGPALIYSEQFF.

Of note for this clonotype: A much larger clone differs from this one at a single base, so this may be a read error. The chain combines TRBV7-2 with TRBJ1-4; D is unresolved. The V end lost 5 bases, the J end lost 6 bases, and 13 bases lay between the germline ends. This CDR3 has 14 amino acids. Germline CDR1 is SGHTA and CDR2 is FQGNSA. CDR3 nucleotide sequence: TGTGCCAGCAGCGACCCGAGACAATATGAAAAACTGTTTTTT. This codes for CASSDPRQYEKLFF.

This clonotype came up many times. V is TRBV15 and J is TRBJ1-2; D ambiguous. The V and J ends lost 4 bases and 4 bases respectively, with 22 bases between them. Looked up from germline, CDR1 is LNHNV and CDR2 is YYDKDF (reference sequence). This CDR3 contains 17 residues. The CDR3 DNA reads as TGTGCCACCAGCAATTCAGTAAGGTGTGGAAAGACCTATGGCTACACCTTC. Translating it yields CATSNSVRCGKTYGYTF.

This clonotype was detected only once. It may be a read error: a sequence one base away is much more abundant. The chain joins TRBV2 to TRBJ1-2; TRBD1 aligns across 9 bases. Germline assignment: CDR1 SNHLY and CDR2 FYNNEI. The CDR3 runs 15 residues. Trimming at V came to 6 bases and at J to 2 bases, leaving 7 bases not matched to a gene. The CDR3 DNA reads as TGTGCCAGCAGCTCCCTGGGACAGGGCAACTATGGCTACACCTTC. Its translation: CASSSLGQGNYGYTF.

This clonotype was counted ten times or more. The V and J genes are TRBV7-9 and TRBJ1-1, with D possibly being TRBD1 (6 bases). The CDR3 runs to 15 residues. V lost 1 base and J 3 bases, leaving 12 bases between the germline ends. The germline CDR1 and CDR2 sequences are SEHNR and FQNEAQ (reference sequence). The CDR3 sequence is CASSLGGGGYTEAFF. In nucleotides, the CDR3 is TGTGCCAGCAGCTTAGGGGGGGGCGGGTACACTGAAGCTTTCTTT.

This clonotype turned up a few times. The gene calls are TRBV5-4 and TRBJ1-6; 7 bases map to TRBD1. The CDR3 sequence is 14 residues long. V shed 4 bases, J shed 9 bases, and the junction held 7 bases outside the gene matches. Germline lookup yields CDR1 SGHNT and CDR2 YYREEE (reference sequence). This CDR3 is CASSQRQGSSPLHF. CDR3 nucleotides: TGTGCCAGCAGCCAAAGACAGGGTAGTTCACCCCTCCACTTT.

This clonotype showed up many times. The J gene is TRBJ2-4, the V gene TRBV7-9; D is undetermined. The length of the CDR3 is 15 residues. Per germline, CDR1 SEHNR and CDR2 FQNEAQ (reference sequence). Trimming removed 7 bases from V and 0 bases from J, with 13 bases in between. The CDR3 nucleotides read TGTGCCAGCACCGGTGATTCTCTAGCCAAAAACATTCAGTACTTC. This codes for CASTGDSLAKNIQYF. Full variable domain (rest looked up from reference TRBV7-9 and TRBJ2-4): DTGVSQNPRHKITKRGQNVTFRCDPISEHNRLYWYRQTLGQGPEFLTYFQNEAQLEKSRLLSDRFSAERPKGSFSTLEIQRTEQGDSAMYLCASTGDSLAKNIQYFGAGTRLSVL.

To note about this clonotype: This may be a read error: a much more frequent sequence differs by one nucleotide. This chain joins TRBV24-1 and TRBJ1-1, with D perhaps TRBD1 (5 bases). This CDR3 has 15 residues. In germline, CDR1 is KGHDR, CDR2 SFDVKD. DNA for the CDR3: TGTGCCATCAGTGATGGGACGCTTAAAGGTACTGAAGCTTTCTTT. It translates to CAISDGTLKGTEAFF.

CDR3 sequence reads: CSAGGGVEETQYF. CDR3 coding DNA: TGCAGTGCGGGAGGCGGGGTCGAGGAGACCCAGTACTTC. The chain employs TRBV20-1 and TRBJ2-3; perhaps TRBD2 as D (6 bases). The end of the DNA is better explained by TRBJ2-5, so the J call may be wrong. This CDR3 region has 13 residues. From germline, CDR1 is DFQATT and CDR2 SNEGSKA (reference sequence).

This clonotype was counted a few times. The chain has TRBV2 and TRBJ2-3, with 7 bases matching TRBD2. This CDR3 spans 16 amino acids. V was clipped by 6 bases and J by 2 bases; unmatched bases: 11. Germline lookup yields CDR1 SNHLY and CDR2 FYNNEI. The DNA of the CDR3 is TGTGCCAGCAGCGAACAAAGCGGGATCGCCACAGATACGCAGTATTTT. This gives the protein CASSEQSGIATDTQYF. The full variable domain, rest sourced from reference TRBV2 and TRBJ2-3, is EPEVTQTPSHQVTQMGQEVILRCVPISNHLYFYWYRQILGQKVEFLVSFYNNEISEKSEIFDDQFSVERPDGSNFTLKIRSTKLEDSAMYFCASSEQSGIATDTQYFGPGTRLTVL.

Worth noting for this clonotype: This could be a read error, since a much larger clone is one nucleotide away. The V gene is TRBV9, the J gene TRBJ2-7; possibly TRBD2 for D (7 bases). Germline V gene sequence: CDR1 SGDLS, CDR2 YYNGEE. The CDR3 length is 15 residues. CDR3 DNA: TGTGCCGGCAGCTATCGAGGGGGGGGGTCCAACGAGCAGTACTTC. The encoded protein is CAGSYRGGGSNEQYF.

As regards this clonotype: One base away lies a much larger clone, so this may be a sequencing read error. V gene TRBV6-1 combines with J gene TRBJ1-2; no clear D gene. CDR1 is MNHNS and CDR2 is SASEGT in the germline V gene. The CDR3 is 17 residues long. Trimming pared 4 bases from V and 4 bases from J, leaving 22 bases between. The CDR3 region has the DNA TGTGCCAGCAGTGGGCCGAGGGAATGTAGAAAGACCTATGGCTACACCTTC. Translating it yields CASSGPRECRKTYGYTF.